The 18 T cell receptor beta chains in this list originate from one sample, sequenced in a study of prognosis after radiotherapy for stage I lung cancer. Genomic DNA yielded TCR beta CDR3, amplified by two-round multiplex PCR. First-round PCR, the initial amplification, used primers specific to each TRBV and TRBJ gene. One entry per CDR3 protein results from TCRdb running MiXCR on the multiplex PCR reads. The table shows approximately 23,000 distinct CDR3 sequences, with around 40% occurring only once. Sequenced material: PBMCs, taken before or after stereotactic body radiation therapy (not recorded which). The origin of the receptors is a donor over 45 with non-small cell lung cancer.

This clonotype was counted ten times or more. The chain carries TRBV10-2 and TRBJ2-1; possible D gene TRBD2, 6 bases. The V end lost 3 bases, the J end lost 0 bases, and 18 bases lay between the germline ends. Germline assignment: CDR1 WSHSY and CDR2 SAAADI. This CDR3 is 18 amino acids long. The CDR3 coding sequence is TGCGCCAGCAGTGAAACTCGCGGGGCGGAGAGCTCCTACAATGAGCAGTTCTTC. It encodes CASSETRGAESSYNEQFF.

This clonotype has just one count. The genes are TRBV6-2 or TRBV6-3 and TRBJ2-6, with no clear D. V lost 8 bases to trimming and J lost 0 bases, with 5 bases between them. There are 13 residues in the CDR3. Germline V gives CDR1 MNHEY, CDR2 SVGEGT. The CDR3 coding sequence is TGTGCCAGCCAGCTCTCTGGGGCCAACGTCCTGACTTTC. Its protein product is CASQLSGANVLTF.

This chain joins TRBV19 and TRBJ2-2, with D maybe TRBD2 (6 bases). The germline V gene has CDR1 LNHDA and CDR2 SQIVND (reference sequence). This CDR3 has 16 residues. V was pared by 4 bases and J by 1 base, with 13 bases between. This CDR3 reads CASSTGSGLNTGELFF. The CDR3, as DNA: TGTGCCAGTAGTACGGGTAGCGGACTGAACACCGGGGAGCTGTTTTTT.

This clonotype was recorded at least ten times. The chain recombines TRBV2 with TRBJ2-1, with TRBD2 matching over 11 bases. The CDR3 has 15 amino acids. Germline V lookup: CDR1 SNHLY, CDR2 FYNNEI. Trimming removed 6 bases from V and 10 bases from J; junction bases left unmatched: 11. The CDR3 DNA reads as TGTGCCAGCAGGAAACTAGCGGGAGTAGAGGGGGAGCAGTTCTTC. It is translated as CASRKLAGVEGEQFF.

This clonotype has at least ten counts. The chain couples TRBV30 to TRBJ1-4; D is possibly TRBD1 (6 bases). In germline, CDR1 is GTSNPN, CDR2 SVGIG (reference sequence). The CDR3 runs to 15 residues. Trimming left V 2 bases short and J 8 bases short, with 18 bases between. CDR3 loop: CAWSYGYSGGEKLFF. DNA for the CDR3: TGTGCCTGGAGTTATGGGTACAGCGGGGGCGAAAAACTGTTTTTT.

In regard to this clonotype: Given a much more abundant clone one base away, this may be a read error. The CDR3 DNA is TGCAGCGTAGCCGGGACAGGGCTCAGGGACATTCAGCACTTC. As protein: CSVAGTGLRDIQHF. The rearrangement uses TRBV29-1 and TRBJ2-4; TRBD1 aligns across 9 bases. Per the germline V gene, CDR1 is SQVTM and CDR2 is ANQGSEA. The length of the CDR3 is 14 residues. The entire variable domain, with the rest obtained from reference TRBV29-1 and TRBJ2-4, is as follows: SAVISQKPSRDICQRGTSLTIQCQVDSQVTMMFWYRQQPGQSLTLIATANQGSEATYESGFVIDKFPISRPNLTFSTLTVSNMSPEDSSIYLCSVAGTGLRDIQHFGAGTRLSVL.

About this clonotype itself: The junction shows a germline mismatch at one end, possibly a read error. The V gene is TRBV7-9, the J gene TRBJ2-2; the match to TRBD2 covers 7 bases. The CDR3 is 15 residues long. The germline V gene has CDR1 SEHNR and CDR2 FQNEAQ (reference sequence). The CDR3 here is CAWGGARSNTGKLFF. In DNA form, the CDR3 reads TGTGCCTGGGGAGGGGCCCGTTCTAACACCGGGAAGCTGTTTTTT.

This clonotype was observed at least ten times. The CDR3 coding sequence is TGTGCCAGCAGCGTAGGCCAGGGGGCGCTCGGCTACACCTTC. Translated: CASSVGQGALGYTF. The rearrangement links TRBV9 to TRBJ1-2; 8 positions match TRBD1. Trimming cost V 0 bases and J 8 bases; bases outside gene matches: 6. CDR1 and CDR2 from the germline V gene are SGDLS and YYNGEE. The CDR3 is 14 residues long.

This chain uses TRBV7-3 with TRBJ2-3; 8 positions agree with TRBD2. The germline CDR1 and CDR2 sequences are SGHTA and FQGTGA. V lost 5 bases to trimming and J lost 2 bases; unmatched junction nucleotides: 9. This CDR3 contains 16 residues. CDR3 sequence (DNA): TGTGCCAGCAGCCGGACGGGACTAGGGGCCACAGATACGCAGTATTTT. It specifies CASSRTGLGATDTQYF. Filled out from reference TRBV7-3 and TRBJ2-3, the complete variable domain reads GAGVSQTPSNKVTEKGKYVELRCDPISGHTALYWYRQSLGQGPEFLIYFQGTGAADDSGLPNDRFFAVRPEGSVSTLKIQRTERGDSAVYLCASSRTGLGATDTQYFGPGTRLTVL.

There are many counts of this clonotype. V and J are TRBV20-1 and TRBJ2-7; 9 nucleotides agree with TRBD1. Germline trimming cut 5 bases from V and 4 bases from J; bases unmatched to any gene: 18. CDR1 and CDR2 from the germline V gene are DFQATT and SNEGSKA (reference sequence). CDR3 length: 17 residues. The CDR3, as DNA: TGCAGTGCTGGGGACTCTGGACAGGACAGGGGTCCGTACGAGCAGTACTTC. It codes for CSAGDSGQDRGPYEQYF.

This clonotype has ten or more counts. The gene calls are TRBV24-1 and TRBJ1-4, with TRBD1 as a possible D gene (5 bases). The CDR3 totals 14 residues. Trimming cost V 3 bases and J 1 base, with 5 bases left between them. Germline V gives CDR1 KGHDR, CDR2 SFDVKD. The CDR3 bases are TGTGCCACCAGTGATAGGGGAACTAATGAAAAACTGTTTTTT. It is translated as CATSDRGTNEKLFF.

This clonotype was counted at least ten times. The genes are TRBV7-3 and TRBJ2-1; 11 bases are shared with TRBD2. The CDR3 runs to 19 residues. The V segment lost 4 bases and the J segment 2 bases; nucleotides outside the gene matches: 13. Per germline, CDR1 SGHTA and CDR2 FQGTGA. This chain's CDR3 is CASSSATSGNRGAYNEQFF. CDR3 bases: TGTGCCAGCAGCTCCGCGACTAGCGGGAATCGTGGGGCCTACAATGAGCAGTTCTTC.

This clonotype appeared many times. The V gene is TRBV2, the J gene TRBJ1-2; perhaps TRBD1 as D (5 bases). Germline CDR1 and CDR2: SNHLY and FYNNEI. V lost 6 bases and J lost 2, with 16 bases in between. The CDR3 contains 15 residues. The CDR3 here is CASRPDSRSNYGYTF. CDR3 sequence (DNA): TGTGCCAGCAGACCCGACAGCCGGTCCAACTATGGCTACACCTTC.

The sample holds many counts of this clonotype. This chain joins TRBV11-2 and TRBJ2-5, with TRBD2 matching over 8 bases. Losses at the gene ends were 6 bases for V and 5 bases for J; bases not matched to a gene: 11. The CDR3 contains 15 residues. Looked up from germline, CDR1 is SGHAT and CDR2 is FQNNGV. The CDR3: CASSRGGAGVETQYF. Written as DNA, the CDR3 is TGTGCCAGCAGTCGGGGGGGAGCGGGAGTGGAGACCCAGTACTTC.

This clonotype has a count of ten or more. The chain combines TRBV6-4 with TRBJ1-5; TRBD1 might be the D (5 bases). CDR3 length equals 14 residues. V lost 3 bases, J lost 4 bases, and 10 bases lay in between. The germline V gene has CDR1 MRHNA and CDR2 SNTAGT. The CDR3 sequence is CASSEQAKNQPQHF. Here the CDR3 DNA reads TGTGCCAGCAGTGAACAGGCCAAAAATCAGCCCCAGCATTTT.

The chain employs TRBV27 and TRBJ2-1; TRBD2 aligns across 10 bases. V lost 5 bases and J lost 10; bases outside the gene matches: 11. In germline, CDR1 is MNHEY, CDR2 SMNVEV (reference sequence). This CDR3 contains 15 residues. The CDR3 DNA follows: TGTGCCAGCAGTGGAATAGCGGGAGGCTCCGGAGAGCAGTTCTTC. The encoded protein is CASSGIAGGSGEQFF.

This clonotype was detected many times. The V gene is TRBV28, the J gene TRBJ1-1; 10 bases are a match to TRBD1. V shed 5 bases, J shed 5 bases, and the junction held 8 bases outside the gene matches. This CDR3 is 15 amino acids long. CDR1 and CDR2 from the germline V gene are MDHEN and SYDVKM. CDR3 nucleotides: TGTGCCAGCAGTCCCGGGACAGGGGCGGAGACTGAAGCTTTCTTT. Translated, it gives CASSPGTGAETEAFF.

This clonotype came up many times. The rearrangement joins TRBV5-1 to TRBJ2-5, with unresolved D. Trimming took 4 bases from V and 4 from J, leaving 14 bases between them. The germline gives CDR1 SGHRS, CDR2 YFSETQ. The CDR3 has 14 amino acids. This CDR3 reads CASSPQINVETQYF. Written as DNA, the CDR3 is TGCGCCAGCAGCCCACAGATTAATGTAGAGACCCAGTACTTC. Together with reference TRBV5-1 and TRBJ2-5, the CDR3 gives the full variable domain: KAGVTQTPRYLIKTRGQQVTLSCSPISGHRSVSWYQQTPGQGLQFLFEYFSETQRNKGNFPGRFSGRQFSNSRSEMNVSTLELGDSALYLCASSPQINVETQYFGPGTRLLVL.